A selection of T cell receptor beta chains follows, all from one sample in a study of blood T cells in healthy people across ages. A single record per CDR3 protein comes from TCRdb applying MiXCR to the 5' RACE reads. Of about 780,000 distinct CDR3 sequences listed, roughly 26% are singletons. The same specimen was also included in a second study, on T cells of mothers and their children.

Sequencing was performed on blood. Receptors were obtained from a boy younger than 18 in good health. Both conserved end residues are trimmed from each CDR3. Each record gives: V gene, CDR3 protein.

V gene: TRBV5-5
CDR3 protein: ASNLVGGPYSPLH

V gene: TRBV12-3/TRBV12-4
CDR3 protein: AGRAGGKETQY

V gene: TRBV5-1
CDR3 protein: ASSFVTSRGGTDTQY

V gene: TRBV30
CDR3 protein: AWSMGAYYEQY

V gene: TRBV7-2
CDR3 protein: ASSLSGQLNEKLF

V gene: TRBV29-1
CDR3 protein: SADGDRWQTQY

V gene: TRBV2
CDR3 protein: ASRMEGGPSSSYEQY

V gene: TRBV3-1
CDR3 protein: ASSPTGGLGGYT

V gene: TRBV12-5
CDR3 protein: ASGLWTAEETQY

V gene: TRBV20-1
CDR3 protein: SARDEGGRKDTQY

V gene: TRBV20-1
CDR3 protein: SARDLGHPQTHTEAF

V gene: TRBV2
CDR3 protein: ASSEGLAFYNEQF

V gene: TRBV12-3/TRBV12-4
CDR3 protein: ASSLRGGFYNEQF

V gene: TRBV29-1
CDR3 protein: SVDRLMNTEAF

V gene: TRBV29-1
CDR3 protein: SVDIVGQGTEAF

V gene: TRBV5-6
CDR3 protein: ASSFSPSSYNEQF

V gene: TRBV29-1
CDR3 protein: SVCGTSTNEQF

V gene: TRBV10-3
CDR3 protein: AIGDRNYEQY

V gene: TRBV12-3/TRBV12-4
CDR3 protein: ASSFGLWGFTSGYTIY

V gene: TRBV20-1
CDR3 protein: SARGGIQNIQY

V gene: TRBV5-1
CDR3 protein: ASSSEMVQGAAGYT

V gene: TRBV9
CDR3 protein: ASSGSGGYNEQF

V gene: TRBV9
CDR3 protein: ASSVDGSGVQETQY

V gene: TRBV4-2
CDR3 protein: ASSQERQQGGYT

V gene: TRBV9
CDR3 protein: ASTAGAGLQETQY

V gene: TRBV5-1
CDR3 protein: ASSLVPGDYGYT

V gene: TRBV3-1
CDR3 protein: ASSLYTGEGEAF

V gene: TRBV7-9
CDR3 protein: ASSWFYREGYGYT

V gene: TRBV4-2
CDR3 protein: TSSLGQAGAPTSGGGTDTQY

V gene: TRBV5-1
CDR3 protein: ASSLAGPTYANEQF

V gene: TRBV3-1
CDR3 protein: ASSQGQLNEKLF

V gene: TRBV15
CDR3 protein: ATSRGRKGTEKLF

V gene: TRBV5-1
CDR3 protein: ASSPGPYNEQF

V gene: TRBV10-3
CDR3 protein: AISSSGPETQY

V gene: TRBV6-5
CDR3 protein: ASSFTGGRNTQY

V gene: TRBV28
CDR3 protein: ASSRRTGRNEQF

V gene: TRBV20-1
CDR3 protein: SARPRSSGTNVLT

V gene: TRBV28
CDR3 protein: ASSFMPKSRTGVSNQPQH

V gene: TRBV6-5
CDR3 protein: ASREAGGKYEQY

V gene: TRBV2
CDR3 protein: ASSEDGGAGDGTQY

V gene: TRBV20-1
CDR3 protein: SAPSRDEQF

V gene: TRBV6-1
CDR3 protein: ASSAPYGSGGANTGELF

V gene: TRBV20-1
CDR3 protein: SALSGTGGTEAF

V gene: TRBV2
CDR3 protein: ASSEQGRIVYNEQF

V gene: TRBV24-1
CDR3 protein: ATSDQITGSSYNEQF

V gene: TRBV5-1
CDR3 protein: ASSPGTSGDPSYEQY

V gene: TRBV10-3
CDR3 protein: AISRRTSGFGETQY

V gene: TRBV5-1
CDR3 protein: ASSGVLGPDTQY

V gene: TRBV7-8
CDR3 protein: ASSSPNGQGYEQY

V gene: TRBV6-1
CDR3 protein: ASRLYWFTGELF